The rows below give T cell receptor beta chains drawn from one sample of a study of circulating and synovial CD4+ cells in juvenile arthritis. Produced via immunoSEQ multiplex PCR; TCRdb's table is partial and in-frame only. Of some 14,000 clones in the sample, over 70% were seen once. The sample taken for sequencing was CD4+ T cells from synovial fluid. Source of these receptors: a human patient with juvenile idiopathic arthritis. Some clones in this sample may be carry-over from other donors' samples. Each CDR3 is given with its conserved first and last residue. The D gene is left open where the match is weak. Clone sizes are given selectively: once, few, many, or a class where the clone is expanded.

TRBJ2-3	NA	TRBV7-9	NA	CASSPSATSDTQYF	TGTGCCAGCAGCCCAAGCGCCACCTCAGATACGCAGTATTTT
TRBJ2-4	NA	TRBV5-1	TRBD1	CASRDSTAKNIQYF	TGCGCCAGTCGGGACAGCACAGCCAAAAACATTCAGTACTTC
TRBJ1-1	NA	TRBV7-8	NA	CASSTHQGVGSEAFF	TGTGCCAGCAGCACGCACCAGGGTGTAGGCTCTGAAGCTTTCTTT
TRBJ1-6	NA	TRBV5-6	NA	CASSIHRSNSPLHF	TGTGCCAGCAGTATACACAGGAGTAATTCACCCCTCCACTTT
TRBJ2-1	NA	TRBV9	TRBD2	CASSVQSGSIHEQFF	TGTGCCAGCAGCGTTCAAAGCGGGAGTATCCATGAGCAGTTCTTC
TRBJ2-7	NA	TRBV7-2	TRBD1	CASSRTGGGHYEQYF	TGTGCCAGCAGCAGGACAGGGGGTGGGCACTACGAGCAGTACTTC
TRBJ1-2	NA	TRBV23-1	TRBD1	CASSQSSTGGSYGYTF	TGCGCCAGCAGTCAATCGTCCACAGGGGGCAGCTATGGCTACACCTTC
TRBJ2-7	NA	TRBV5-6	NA	CASSLFNYEQYF	TGTGCCAGCAGCTTGTTCAATTACGAGCAGTACTTC
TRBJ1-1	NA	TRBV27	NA	CASSLRGTEAFF	TGTGCCAGCAGTTTACGAGGGACTGAAGCTTTCTTT
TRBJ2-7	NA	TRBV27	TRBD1	CASSLWGQVDEQYF	TGTGCCAGCAGTTTATGGGGACAGGTTGACGAGCAGTACTTC
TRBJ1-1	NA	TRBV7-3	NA	CASSPQGRRTEAFF	TGTGCCAGCAGTCCACAGGGTAGGCGAACTGAAGCTTTCTTT
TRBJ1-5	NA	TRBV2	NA	CASSEGLNSNQPQHF	TGTGCCAGCAGTGAAGGACTGAATAGCAATCAGCCCCAGCATTTT
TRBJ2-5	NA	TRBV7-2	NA	CASSSPPMETQYF	TGTGCCAGCAGCTCCCCCCCTATGGAGACCCAGTACTTC
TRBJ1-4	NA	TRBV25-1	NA	CASSGSTREKLFF	TGTGCCAGCAGTGGGTCGACACGGGAAAAACTGTTTTTT
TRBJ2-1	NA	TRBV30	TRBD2	CAWSPSGVEQFF	TGTGCCTGGAGTCCTAGCGGGGTGGAGCAGTTCTTC
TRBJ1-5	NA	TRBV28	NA	CASSLYAGLNQPQHF	TGTGCCAGCAGTTTATATGCAGGGCTCAATCAGCCCCAGCATTTT
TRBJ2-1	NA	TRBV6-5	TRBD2	CASSYLSSGGNEQFF	TGTGCCAGCAGTTACCTGTCGAGCGGGGGGAATGAGCAGTTCTTC
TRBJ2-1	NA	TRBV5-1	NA	CASRSSYNEQFF	TGCGCCAGCAGGAGCTCCTACAATGAGCAGTTCTTC
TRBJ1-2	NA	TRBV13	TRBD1	CASSHRNSKQGAIGYTF	TGTGCCAGCAGCCACAGAAACTCAAAACAGGGGGCGATAGGCTACACCTTC
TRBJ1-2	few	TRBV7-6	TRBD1	CASSPDRSGYTF	TGTGCCAGCAGCCCGGACAGGTCTGGCTACACCTTC
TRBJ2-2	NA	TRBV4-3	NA	CASSQEKGWAGELFF	TGCGCCAGCAGCCAAGAGAAGGGGTGGGCCGGGGAGCTGTTTTTT
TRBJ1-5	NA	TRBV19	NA	CASRPPQGKDQPQHF	TGTGCCAGTAGACCGCCTCAGGGGAAGGATCAGCCCCAGCATTTT
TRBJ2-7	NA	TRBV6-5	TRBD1	CAGRYDRGVMEQYF	TGTGCCGGCAGATACGACAGGGGTGTGATGGAGCAGTACTTC
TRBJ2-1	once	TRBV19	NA	CASRYGGLYNEQFF	TGTGCCAGTAGGTACGGCGGACTCTACAATGAGCAGTTCTTC
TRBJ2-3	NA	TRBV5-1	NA	CASSLVAGTDTQYF	TGCGCCAGCAGCTTGGTGGCAGGCACAGATACGCAGTATTTT
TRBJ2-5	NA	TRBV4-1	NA	CASSPSWDPREAQYF	TGCGCCAGCAGCCCTTCTTGGGACCCCAGGGAGGCCCAGTACTTC
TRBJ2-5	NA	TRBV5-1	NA	CASSLASRAQETQYF	TGCGCCAGCAGCTTGGCCTCGAGGGCCCAAGAGACCCAGTACTTC
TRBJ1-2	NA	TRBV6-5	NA	CASSSPQSGQKGYTF	TGTGCCAGCAGTTCCCCCCAGTCAGGACAGAAAGGCTACACCTTC
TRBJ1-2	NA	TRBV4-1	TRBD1	CASSQEGRQGSYGYTF	TGCGCCAGCAGCCAAGAGGGGAGACAGGGGAGCTATGGCTACACCTTC
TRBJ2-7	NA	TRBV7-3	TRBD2	CASSHRAGTRGSCEQYF	TGTGCCAGCAGCCATAGAGCCGGGACTAGAGGCTCCTGCGAGCAGTACTTC
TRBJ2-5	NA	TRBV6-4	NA	CASSARPQETQYF	TGTGCCAGCAGTGCTAGACCCCAAGAGACCCAGTACTTC
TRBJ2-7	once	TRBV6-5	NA	CASRIPRGEQYF	TGTGCCAGCAGAATCCCCCGGGGCGAGCAGTACTTC
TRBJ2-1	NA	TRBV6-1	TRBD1	CASSAGTGTHEQFF	TGTGCCAGCAGTGCCGGGACAGGGACCCATGAGCAGTTCTTC
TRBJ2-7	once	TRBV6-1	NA	CAGSQQPSYEQYF	TGTGCCGGCTCCCAACAACCCTCCTACGAGCAGTACTTC
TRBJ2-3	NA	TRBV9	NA	CASSVRLSTDTQYF	TGTGCCAGCAGCGTTCGTTTGAGCACAGATACGCAGTATTTT
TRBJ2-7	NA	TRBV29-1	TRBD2	CSALGLAGVNEQYF	TGCAGCGCCCTGGGACTAGCGGGAGTCAACGAGCAGTACTTC
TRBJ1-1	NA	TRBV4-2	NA	CASSQLTGNTEAFF	TGTGCCAGCAGCCAATTGACGGGGAACACTGAAGCTTTCTTT
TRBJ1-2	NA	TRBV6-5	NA	CASKKGEGKGYTF	TGTGCCAGCAAAAAGGGGGAAGGGAAGGGCTACACCTTC
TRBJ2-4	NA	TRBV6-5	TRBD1	CASIRSTGQGAREYF	TGTGCCAGCATTCGAAGTACAGGACAGGGGGCTCGGGAGTACTTC
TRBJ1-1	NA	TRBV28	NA	CASSLYGSGNTEAFF	TGTGCCAGCAGTTTATATGGCAGTGGCAACACTGAAGCTTTCTTT
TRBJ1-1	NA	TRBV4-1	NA	CASSQGRGSGGTEAFF	TGCGCCAGCAGCCAGGGTAGAGGAAGCGGGGGCACTGAAGCTTTCTTT
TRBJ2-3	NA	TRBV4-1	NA	CASSQTPFRRGATDTQYF	TGCGCCAGCAGCCAAACCCCGTTCAGGCGCGGGGCCACAGATACGCAGTATTTT
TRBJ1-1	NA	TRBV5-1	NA	CASSLEENTQAFF	TGCGCCAGCAGCTTGGAGGAGAACACTCAAGCTTTCTTT
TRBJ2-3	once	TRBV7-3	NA	CASSLTGGGHTDTQYF	TGTGCCAGCAGCTTAACGGGCGGGGGCCACACAGATACGCAGTATTTT
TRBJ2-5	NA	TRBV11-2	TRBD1	CASSSTQRGRVRGSETQYF	TGTGCCAGCAGCTCCACCCAAAGGGGGCGCGTACGCGGATCGGAGACCCAGTACTTC
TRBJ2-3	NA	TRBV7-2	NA	CASSQDYLRTDTQYF	TGTGCCAGCAGCCAGGACTACCTACGCACAGATACGCAGTATTTT
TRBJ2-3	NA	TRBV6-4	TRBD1	CASSDSKGQGTDTQYF	TGTGCCAGCAGTGACTCGAAGGGACAGGGAACAGATACGCAGTATTTT
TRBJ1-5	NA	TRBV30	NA	CAWSEQNNQPQHF	TGTGCCTGGAGTGAACAGAACAATCAGCCCCAGCATTTT